This T cell receptor (beta chain) is from a study of blood T cell repertoires in COVID-19. Study summary: There were acute and convalescent COVID-19 samples, and they came from the United States, Italy and Spain. In each case, the material was cDNA or gDNA derived from T cells, B-cell-depleted T cells, or PBMCs.

Those enrolled in Seattle joined during active infection and were followed longitudinally afterward. CDR3 size: 14 residues. Germline V gives CDR1 SGHDT, CDR2 YYEEEE. V was clipped by 0 bases and J by 2 bases, with 9 bases between them. The authors' processing: Reference gene primer amplification gave nucleated cell count estimates. The protocol was immunoSEQ multiplex PCR, while the TCRdb copy is restricted to in-frame clones and leaves out a portion. Clone size and the V and J calls come from that table; the DNA yielded D and trimming. The repertoire consists of around 370,000 clones, with 88% occurring once and the leading ten covering approximately 7.4%.

This chain links TRBV5-6 with TRBJ2-7, with D tentatively TRBD2 (5 bases). The source material was peripheral blood. The sequence came from a woman in her 70s with COVID-19, enrolled during active disease. DNA of the CDR3: TGTGCCAGCAGCTTGGGTATGGGAGCCTACGAGCAGTACTTC. Its translation is CASSLGMGAYEQYF.